These T cell receptor beta chains were read from a single sample in a study of monozygotic twins with inflammatory bowel disease. TCRdb re-called the 5' RACE reads and catalogs CDR3 proteins one per entry, DNA excluded. The table lists fewer than 350,000 distinct CDR3 sequences, with around 2% in the top ten. Sequencing was performed on blood. These receptors all come from a human donor with ulcerative colitis or Crohn's disease, or a healthy co-twin of an affected twin (not recorded which). CDR3s include the opening cysteine and the closing phenylalanine or tryptophan.

V gene	J gene	CDR3 protein
TRBV12-3/TRBV12-4	TRBJ1-2	CASSPLGGGGYTF
TRBV7-2	TRBJ2-1	CASSSRIRDRVNHEQFF
TRBV5-6	TRBJ2-3	CASSRSSGGYTDTQYF
TRBV12-3/TRBV12-4	TRBJ2-3	CASSPDGTDTQYF
TRBV10-1	TRBJ2-6	CASQGTSAWTGANVLTF
TRBV10-3	TRBJ2-3	CASKGEAADTQYF
TRBV28	TRBJ2-1	CASSLSGGPLNEQFF
TRBV30	TRBJ2-2	CAWARVTGELFF
TRBV10-2	TRBJ2-7	CASSDRIAYEQYF
TRBV4-1	TRBJ2-7	CASSQGRRAAQSYEQYF
TRBV5-3	TRBJ1-2	CARSLWKSTVHYGYTF